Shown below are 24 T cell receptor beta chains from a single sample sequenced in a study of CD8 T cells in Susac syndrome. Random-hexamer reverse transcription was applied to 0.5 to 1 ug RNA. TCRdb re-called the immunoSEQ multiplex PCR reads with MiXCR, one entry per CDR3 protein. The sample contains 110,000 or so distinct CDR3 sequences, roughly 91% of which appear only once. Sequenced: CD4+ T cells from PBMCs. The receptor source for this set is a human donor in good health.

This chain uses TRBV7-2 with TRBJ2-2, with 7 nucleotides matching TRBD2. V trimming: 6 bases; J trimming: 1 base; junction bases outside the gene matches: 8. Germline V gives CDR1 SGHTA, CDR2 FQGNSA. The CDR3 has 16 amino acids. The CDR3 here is CASRGLAARNTGELFF. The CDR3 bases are TGTGCCAGCAGGGGTCTAGCGGCAAGGAACACCGGGGAGCTGTTTTTT.

The CDR3 sequence is CASSQSFEAFF. The DNA for the CDR3 is TGTGCCAGCAGCCAGAGCTTTGAAGCTTTCTTT. The chain links TRBV12-3 or TRBV12-4 to TRBJ1-1, with D uncertain. Between the trimmed V and J ends, which lost 6 bases and 7 bases, there was a span of 9 bases. The CDR3 totals 11 residues.

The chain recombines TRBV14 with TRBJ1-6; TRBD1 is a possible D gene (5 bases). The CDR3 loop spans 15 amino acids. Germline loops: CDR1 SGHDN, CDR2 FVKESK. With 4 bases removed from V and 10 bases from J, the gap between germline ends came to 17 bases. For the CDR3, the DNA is TGTGCCAGCAGCCCCGGGGGGGGATTCGGGTCACCCCTCCACTTT. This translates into CASSPGGGFGSPLHF.

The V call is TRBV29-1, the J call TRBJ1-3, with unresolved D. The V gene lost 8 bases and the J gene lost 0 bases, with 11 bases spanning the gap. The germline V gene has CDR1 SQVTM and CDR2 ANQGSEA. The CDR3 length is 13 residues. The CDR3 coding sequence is TGCAGCACTCAACAAAGCTCTGGAAACACCATATATTTT. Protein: CSTQQSSGNTIYF. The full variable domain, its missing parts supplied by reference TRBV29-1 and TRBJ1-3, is SAVISQKPSRDICQRGTSLTIQCQVDSQVTMMFWYRQQPGQSLTLIATANQGSEATYESGFVIDKFPISRPNLTFSTLTVSNMSPEDSSIYLCSTQQSSGNTIYFGEGSWLTVV.

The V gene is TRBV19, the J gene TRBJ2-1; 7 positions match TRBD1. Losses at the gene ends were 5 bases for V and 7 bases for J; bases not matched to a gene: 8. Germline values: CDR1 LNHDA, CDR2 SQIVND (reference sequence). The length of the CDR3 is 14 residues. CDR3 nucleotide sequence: TGTGCCAGTAGTCCCTCGGACAGGCCGAATGAGCAGTTCTTC. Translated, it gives CASSPSDRPNEQFF.

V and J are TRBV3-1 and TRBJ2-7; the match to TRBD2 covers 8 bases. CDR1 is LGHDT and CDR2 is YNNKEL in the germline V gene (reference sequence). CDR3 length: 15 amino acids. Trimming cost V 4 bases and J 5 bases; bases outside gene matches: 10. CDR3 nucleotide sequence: TGTGCCAGCAGCCCTACCGGGACTAGTAGGGACGAGCAGTACTTC. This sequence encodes CASSPTGTSRDEQYF.

In DNA form, the CDR3 reads TGCGCCAGCTCCACAGCGGGAGGCGGAACAGATACGCAGTATTTT. Its protein product is CASSTAGGGTDTQYF. J is TRBJ2-3 and V is TRBV4-3; 9 positions agree with TRBD2. This CDR3 is 15 amino acids long. Trimming removed 8 bases from V and 3 bases from J; junction bases left unmatched: 9. Germline CDR1 is LGHNA and CDR2 is YSLEER.

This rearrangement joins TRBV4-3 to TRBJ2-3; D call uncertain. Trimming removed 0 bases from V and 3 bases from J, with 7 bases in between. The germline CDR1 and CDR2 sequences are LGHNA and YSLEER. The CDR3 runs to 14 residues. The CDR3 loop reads CASSQDGPTDTQYF. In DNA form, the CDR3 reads TGCGCCAGCAGCCAAGACGGGCCGACAGATACGCAGTATTTT.

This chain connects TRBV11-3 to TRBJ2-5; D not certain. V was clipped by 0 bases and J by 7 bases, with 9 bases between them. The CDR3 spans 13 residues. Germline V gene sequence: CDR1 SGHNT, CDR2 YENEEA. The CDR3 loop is CASSLDGYGTQYF. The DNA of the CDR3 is TGTGCCAGCAGCTTAGACGGGTACGGGACCCAGTACTTC.

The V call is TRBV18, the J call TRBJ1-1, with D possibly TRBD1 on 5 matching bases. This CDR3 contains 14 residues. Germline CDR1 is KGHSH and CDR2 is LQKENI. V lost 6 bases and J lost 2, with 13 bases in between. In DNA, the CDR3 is TGTGCCAGCTCGAAGGGGACGGTTAACACTGAAGCTTTCTTT. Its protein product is CASSKGTVNTEAFF.

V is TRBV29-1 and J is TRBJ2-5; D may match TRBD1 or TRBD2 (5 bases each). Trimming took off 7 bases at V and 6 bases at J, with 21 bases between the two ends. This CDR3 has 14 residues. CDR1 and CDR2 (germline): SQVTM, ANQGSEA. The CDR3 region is CSGRDAALKQTQYF. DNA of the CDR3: TGCAGCGGCCGGGACGCGGCACTCAAACAGACCCAGTACTTC.

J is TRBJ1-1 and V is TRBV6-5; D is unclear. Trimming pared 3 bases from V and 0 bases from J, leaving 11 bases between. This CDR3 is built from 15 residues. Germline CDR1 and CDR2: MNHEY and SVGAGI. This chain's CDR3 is CASSYVGSLNTEAFF. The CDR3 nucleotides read TGTGCCAGCAGTTATGTGGGGAGCCTGAACACTGAAGCTTTCTTT.

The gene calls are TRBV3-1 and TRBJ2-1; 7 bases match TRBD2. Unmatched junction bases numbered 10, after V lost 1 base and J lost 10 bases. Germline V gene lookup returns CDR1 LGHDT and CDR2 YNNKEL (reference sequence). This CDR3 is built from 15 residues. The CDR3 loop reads CASSQGSGSGGEQFF. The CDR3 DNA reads TGTGCCAGCAGCCAAGGGTCCGGATCGGGAGGAGAGCAGTTCTTC.

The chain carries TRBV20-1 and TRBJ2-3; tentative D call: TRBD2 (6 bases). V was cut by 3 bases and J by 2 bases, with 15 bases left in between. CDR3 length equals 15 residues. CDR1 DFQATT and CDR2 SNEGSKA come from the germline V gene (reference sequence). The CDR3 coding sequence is TGCAGTGCTAGTCCTCCGGGACTCATCACAGATACGCAGTATTTT. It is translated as CSASPPGLITDTQYF.

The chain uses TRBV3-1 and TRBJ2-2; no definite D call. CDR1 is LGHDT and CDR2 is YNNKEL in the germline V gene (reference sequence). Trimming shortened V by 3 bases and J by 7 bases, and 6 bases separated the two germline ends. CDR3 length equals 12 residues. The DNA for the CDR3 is TGTGCCAGCAGCCATACCGTCGGGGAGCTGTTTTTT. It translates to CASSHTVGELFF.

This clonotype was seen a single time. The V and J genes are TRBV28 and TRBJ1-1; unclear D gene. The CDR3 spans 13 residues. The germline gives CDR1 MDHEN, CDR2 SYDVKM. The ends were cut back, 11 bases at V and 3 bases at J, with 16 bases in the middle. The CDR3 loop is CASTRAGDTEAFF. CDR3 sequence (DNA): TGTGCCTCCACCCGGGCTGGGGACACTGAAGCTTTCTTT.

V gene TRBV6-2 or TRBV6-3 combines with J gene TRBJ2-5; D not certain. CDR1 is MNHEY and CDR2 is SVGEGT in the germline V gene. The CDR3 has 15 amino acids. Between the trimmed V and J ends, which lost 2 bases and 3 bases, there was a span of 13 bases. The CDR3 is CASSYQALLKETQYF. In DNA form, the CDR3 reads TGTGCCAGCAGTTACCAAGCCCTATTGAAAGAGACCCAGTACTTC.

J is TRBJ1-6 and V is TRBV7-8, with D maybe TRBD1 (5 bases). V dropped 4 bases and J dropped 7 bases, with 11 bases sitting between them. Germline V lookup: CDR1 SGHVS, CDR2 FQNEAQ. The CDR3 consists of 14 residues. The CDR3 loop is CASSSQAGNSPLHF. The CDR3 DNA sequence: TGTGCCAGCAGCTCACAGGCTGGAAATTCACCCCTCCACTTT.

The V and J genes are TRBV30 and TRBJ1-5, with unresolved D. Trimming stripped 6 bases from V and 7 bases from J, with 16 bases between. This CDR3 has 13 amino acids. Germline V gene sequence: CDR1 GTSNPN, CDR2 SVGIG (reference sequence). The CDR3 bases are TGTGCCTGCGCTGTAGGGTTGGACCAGCCCCAGCATTTT. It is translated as CACAVGLDQPQHF.

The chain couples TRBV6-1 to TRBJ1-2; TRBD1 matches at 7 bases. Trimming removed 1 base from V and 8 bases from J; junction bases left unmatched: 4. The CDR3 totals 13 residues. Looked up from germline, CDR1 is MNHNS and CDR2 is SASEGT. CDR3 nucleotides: TGTGCCAGCAGTGAAGTAACAGGGGACGGCTACACCTTC. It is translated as CASSEVTGDGYTF.

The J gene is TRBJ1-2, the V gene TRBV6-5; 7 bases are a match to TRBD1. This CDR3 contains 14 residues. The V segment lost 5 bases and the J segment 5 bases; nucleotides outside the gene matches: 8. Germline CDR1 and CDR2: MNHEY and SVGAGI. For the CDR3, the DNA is TGTGCCAGCAGTGCAGAGGGACAGATATATGGCTACACCTTC. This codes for CASSAEGQIYGYTF.

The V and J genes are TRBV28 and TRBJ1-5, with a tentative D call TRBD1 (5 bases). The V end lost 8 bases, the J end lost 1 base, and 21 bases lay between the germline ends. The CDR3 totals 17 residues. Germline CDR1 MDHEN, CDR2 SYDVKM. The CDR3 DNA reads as TGTGCCAGCCATCGCCGGGGCCTAATTGAGAGCAATCAGCCCCAGCATTTT. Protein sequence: CASHRRGLIESNQPQHF.

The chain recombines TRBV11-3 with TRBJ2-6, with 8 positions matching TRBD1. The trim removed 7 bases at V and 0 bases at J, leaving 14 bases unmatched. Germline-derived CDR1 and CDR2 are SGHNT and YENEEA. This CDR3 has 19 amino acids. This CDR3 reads CASTYTFRDRSSGANVLTF. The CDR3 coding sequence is TGTGCCAGCACCTATACGTTCCGGGACAGGAGCTCTGGGGCCAACGTCCTGACTTTC.

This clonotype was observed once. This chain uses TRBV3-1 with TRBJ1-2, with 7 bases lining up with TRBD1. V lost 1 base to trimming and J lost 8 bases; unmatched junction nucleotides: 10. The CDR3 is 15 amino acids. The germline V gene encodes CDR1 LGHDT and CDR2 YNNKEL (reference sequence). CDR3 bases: TGTGCCAGCAGCCAAGTCGGCACAGGGGAGGACGGCTACACCTTC. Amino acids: CASSQVGTGEDGYTF.